The entry below describes one T cell receptor beta chain. The antigen is undetermined. The data were obtained in a study of shared clonotypes between healthy human individuals. Study-level information: Three CD4 naive, three CD4 memory, two CD8 naive and one CD8 memory plate were used per donor. Study-level points and caveats: As a rule, naive subsets had a larger estimated richness than memory subsets. Only blood was sampled; tissue repertoires likely differ. Rarefaction exposed incomplete sorted-subset sequencing despite large depth.

The naive CD8 subset, CD45RO-negative cells positively selected for CCR7, excluded terminally differentiated effector memory CD45RA+ cells. Libraries were prepared by immunoSEQ multiplex PCR; TCRdb keeps only in-frame clonotypes and omits some of them. The sample contains over 2,000,000 clones, just over 90% of which appear only once. Trimming took off 7 bases at V and 1 base at J, with 13 bases between the two ends. CDR1 MDHEN and CDR2 SYDVKM come from the germline V gene. The CDR3 runs 14 residues. What was sequenced was naive CD8+ T cells from PBMCs. The rearrangement uses TRBV28 and TRBJ1-1, with D unclear. This TCR was sampled from a young man in good health. Some clones in this sample may be carry-over from other donors' samples. The CDR3 bases are TGTGCCAGCACCGTAAGGCGGAGGAACACTGAAGCTTTCTTT. Translating gives CASTVRRRNTEAFF.